This T cell receptor (beta chain) comes out of a study of T cells after yellow fever vaccination. Study-wide context: Those fractions that held only low numbers of cells were prepared using the SMART-Seq v4 Ultra Low Input RNA kit. Study conclusions and caveats: The secondary response was weaker, and its peak arrived faster, on day 5 versus 15. Contamination of FACS-sorted repertoires by abundant clonotypes from the bulk population could occur. The booster saw the reappearance of most primary-vaccination clones (roughly 96% CD4, 70% to 90% CD8).

MiXCR, applied by TCRdb to the 5' RACE reads, yields one record per CDR3 protein. The table lists roughly 120,000 distinct CDR3 sequences, 8.4% of them singletons. Trimming left V 4 bases short and J 9 bases short, with 13 bases between. The CDR3 spans 13 residues. Germline V gene data show CDR1 as SGHDN and CDR2 as FVKESK. This clonotype has only a few counts. The antigen is not known. The sequences come from CD8+ T cells sorted from PBMCs, collected 45 days after the yellow fever booster vaccination. The V gene is TRBV14, the J gene TRBJ2-1; no clear D gene. This clonotype was obtained from a man aged 25 to 45 who received the YFV17D yellow fever vaccine. The CDR3 loop is CASSPNNWSEQFF. The CDR3 nucleotides are TGTGCCAGCAGCCCCAACAACTGGAGTGAGCAGTTCTTC.